This section outlines one TCR beta chain sequence together with its context. Its antigen is not identified. Losses at the gene ends were 1 base for V and 1 base for J; bases not matched to a gene: 2. The CDR3 covers 15 residues. Germline V gene sequence: CDR1 MNHEY, CDR2 SVGAGI. This entry is derived from a study of Graves' ophthalmopathy and Graves' hyperthyroidism. General study findings and limits: A classifier, a 13-signature model, separated ophthalmopathy from stable hyperthyroidism with 87.88% sensitivity and around 83% specificity.

Amplified TCR beta CDR3 regions were obtained using RNA transcripts as template. The library came from an HTBI-primed first-round RT-PCR and a second-round multiplex PCR. One entry per CDR3 protein, called by TCRdb with MiXCR from the multiplex PCR reads. The repertoire includes 170,000 or so distinct CDR3 sequences, under 45% of them detected once, and around 8.9% sits in the top ten. V usage is TRBV6-5 and J usage is TRBJ1-1; 8 bases fit TRBD1. Sequenced material: peripheral blood. This TCR came from a young man with Graves' ophthalmopathy. As DNA, the CDR3 is TGTGCCAGCAGTTACTGGACAGGGAGGAACACTGAAGCTTTCTTT. It translates to CASSYWTGRNTEAFF.